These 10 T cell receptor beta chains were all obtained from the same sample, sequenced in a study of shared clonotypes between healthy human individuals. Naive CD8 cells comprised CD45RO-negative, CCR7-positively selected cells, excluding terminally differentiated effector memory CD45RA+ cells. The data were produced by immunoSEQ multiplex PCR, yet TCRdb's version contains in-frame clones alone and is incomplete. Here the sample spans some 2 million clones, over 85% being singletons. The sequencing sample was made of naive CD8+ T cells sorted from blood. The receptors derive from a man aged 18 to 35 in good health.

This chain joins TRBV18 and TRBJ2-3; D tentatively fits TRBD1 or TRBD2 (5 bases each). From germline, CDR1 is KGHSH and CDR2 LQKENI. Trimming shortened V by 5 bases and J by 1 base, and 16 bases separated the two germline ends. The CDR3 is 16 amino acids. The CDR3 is CASSNRDRGGTDTQYF. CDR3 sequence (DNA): TGTGCCAGCTCAAACCGGGACCGAGGGGGCACAGATACGCAGTATTTT.

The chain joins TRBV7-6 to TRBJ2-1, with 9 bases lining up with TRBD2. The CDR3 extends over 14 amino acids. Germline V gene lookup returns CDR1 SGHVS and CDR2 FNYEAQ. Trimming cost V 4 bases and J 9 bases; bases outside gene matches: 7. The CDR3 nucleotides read TGTGCCAGCAGCTCTGAGGTAGCGGGGGTTGAGCAGTTCTTC. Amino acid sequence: CASSSEVAGVEQFF. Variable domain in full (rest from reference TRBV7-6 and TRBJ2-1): GAGVSQSPRYKVTKRGQDVALRCDPISGHVSLYWYRQALGQGPEFLTYFNYEAQQDKSGLPNDRFSAERPEGSISTLTIQRTEQRDSAMYRCASSSEVAGVEQFFGPGTRLTVL.

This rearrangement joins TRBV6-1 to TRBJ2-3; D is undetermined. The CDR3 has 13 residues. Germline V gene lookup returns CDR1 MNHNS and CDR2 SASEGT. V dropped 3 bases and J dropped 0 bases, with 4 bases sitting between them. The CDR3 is CASSDPSTDTQYF. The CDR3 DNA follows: TGTGCCAGCAGTGACCCCAGCACAGATACGCAGTATTTT.

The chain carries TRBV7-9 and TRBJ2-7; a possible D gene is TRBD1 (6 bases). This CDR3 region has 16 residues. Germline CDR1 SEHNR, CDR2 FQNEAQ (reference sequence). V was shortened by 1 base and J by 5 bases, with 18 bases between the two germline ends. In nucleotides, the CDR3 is TGTGCCAGCAGCTTAGTTTTAGTGACAGGAAGCCACGAGCAGTACTTC. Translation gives CASSLVLVTGSHEQYF.

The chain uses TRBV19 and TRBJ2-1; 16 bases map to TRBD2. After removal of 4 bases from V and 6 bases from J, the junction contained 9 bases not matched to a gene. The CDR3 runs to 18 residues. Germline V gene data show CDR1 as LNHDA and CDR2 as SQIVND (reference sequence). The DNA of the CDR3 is TGTGCCAGTAGTAGCTTTGGGACTAGCGGGAGGGCCGTCAATGAGCAGTTCTTC. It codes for CASSSFGTSGRAVNEQFF.

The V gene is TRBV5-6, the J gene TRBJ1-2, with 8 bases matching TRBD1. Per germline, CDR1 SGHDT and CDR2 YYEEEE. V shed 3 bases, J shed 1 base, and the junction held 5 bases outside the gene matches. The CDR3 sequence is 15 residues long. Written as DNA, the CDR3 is TGTGCCAGCAGCTCGGACAGGGACCTTAACTATGGCTACACCTTC. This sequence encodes CASSSDRDLNYGYTF.

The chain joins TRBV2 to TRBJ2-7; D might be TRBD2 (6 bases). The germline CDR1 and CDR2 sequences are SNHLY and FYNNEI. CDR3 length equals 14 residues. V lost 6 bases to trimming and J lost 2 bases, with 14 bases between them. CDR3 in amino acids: CASRGGRTTYEQYF. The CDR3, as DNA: TGTGCCAGCAGGGGTGGGAGGACCACCTACGAGCAGTACTTC.

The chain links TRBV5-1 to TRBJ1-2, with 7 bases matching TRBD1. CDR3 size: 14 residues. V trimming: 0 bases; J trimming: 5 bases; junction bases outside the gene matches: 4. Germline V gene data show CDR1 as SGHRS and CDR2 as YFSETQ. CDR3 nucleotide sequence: TGCGCCAGCAGCTTGGCCTCAGGGGGGTATGGCTACACCTTC. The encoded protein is CASSLASGGYGYTF.

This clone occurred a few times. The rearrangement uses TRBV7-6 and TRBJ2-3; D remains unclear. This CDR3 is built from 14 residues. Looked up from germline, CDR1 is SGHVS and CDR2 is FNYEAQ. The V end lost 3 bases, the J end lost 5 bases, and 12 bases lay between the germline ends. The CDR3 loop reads CASSFYSPGDTQYF. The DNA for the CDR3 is TGTGCCAGCAGCTTTTACAGCCCGGGAGATACGCAGTATTTT. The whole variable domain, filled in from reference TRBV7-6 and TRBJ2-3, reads GAGVSQSPRYKVTKRGQDVALRCDPISGHVSLYWYRQALGQGPEFLTYFNYEAQQDKSGLPNDRFSAERPEGSISTLTIQRTEQRDSAMYRCASSFYSPGDTQYFGPGTRLTVL.

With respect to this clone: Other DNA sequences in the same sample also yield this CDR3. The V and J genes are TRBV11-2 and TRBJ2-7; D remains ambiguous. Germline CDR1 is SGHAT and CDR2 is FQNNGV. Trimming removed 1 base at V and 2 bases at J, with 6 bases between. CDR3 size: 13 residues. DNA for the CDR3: TGTGCCAGCAGCTTAGTCGGAGCCTACGAGCAGTACTTC. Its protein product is CASSLVGAYEQYF.